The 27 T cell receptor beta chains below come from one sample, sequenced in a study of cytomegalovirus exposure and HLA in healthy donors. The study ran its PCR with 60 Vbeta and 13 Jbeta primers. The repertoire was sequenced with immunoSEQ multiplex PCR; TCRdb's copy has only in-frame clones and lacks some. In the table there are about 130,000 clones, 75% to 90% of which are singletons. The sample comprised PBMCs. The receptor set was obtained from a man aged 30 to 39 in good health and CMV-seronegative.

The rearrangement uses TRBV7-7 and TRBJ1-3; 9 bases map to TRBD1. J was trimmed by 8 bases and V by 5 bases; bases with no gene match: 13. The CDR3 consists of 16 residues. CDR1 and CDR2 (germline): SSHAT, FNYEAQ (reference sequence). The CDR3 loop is CASSMRTGEFLDTIYF. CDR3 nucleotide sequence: TGTGCCAGCAGCATGAGGACAGGGGAATTTTTGGACACCATATATTTT.

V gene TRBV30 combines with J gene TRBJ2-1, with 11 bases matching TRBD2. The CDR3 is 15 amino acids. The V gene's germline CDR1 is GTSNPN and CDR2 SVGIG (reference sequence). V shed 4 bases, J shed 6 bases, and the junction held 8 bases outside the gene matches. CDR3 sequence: CAWNLLAGAGNEQFF. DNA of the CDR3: TGTGCCTGGAACCTACTAGCGGGAGCGGGCAATGAGCAGTTCTTC.

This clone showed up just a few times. CDR3 amino acids: CASMLYGSNGEQFF. The CDR3, as DNA: TGTGCCAGCATGTTGTACGGGAGCAACGGTGAGCAGTTCTTC. This sequence joins TRBV6-6 and TRBJ2-1; tentatively, D is TRBD2 (6 bases). This CDR3 region has 14 residues. V was cut by 7 bases and J by 9 bases, with 19 bases left in between. Per germline, CDR1 MNHNY and CDR2 SVGAGI (reference sequence).

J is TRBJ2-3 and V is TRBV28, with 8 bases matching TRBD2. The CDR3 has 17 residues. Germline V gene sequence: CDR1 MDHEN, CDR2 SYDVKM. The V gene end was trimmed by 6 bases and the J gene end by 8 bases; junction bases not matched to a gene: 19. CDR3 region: CASSRRFEREHSSTQYF. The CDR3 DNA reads TGTGCCAGCAGCCGAAGGTTCGAGCGGGAGCACTCCTCTACGCAGTATTTT.

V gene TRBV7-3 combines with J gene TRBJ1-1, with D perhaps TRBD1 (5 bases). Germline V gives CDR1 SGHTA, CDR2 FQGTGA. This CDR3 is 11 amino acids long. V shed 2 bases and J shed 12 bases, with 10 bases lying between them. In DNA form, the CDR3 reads TGTGCCAGCAGCTTAGGAGGGGAGACTTTCTTT. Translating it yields CASSLGGETFF.

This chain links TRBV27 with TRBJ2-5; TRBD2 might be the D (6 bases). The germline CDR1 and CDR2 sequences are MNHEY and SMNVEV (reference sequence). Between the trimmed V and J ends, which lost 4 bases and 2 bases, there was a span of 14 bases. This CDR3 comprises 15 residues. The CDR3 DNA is TGTGCCAGCAGTTACGCCCCTAGCGTACAAGAGACCCAGTACTTC. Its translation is CASSYAPSVQETQYF.

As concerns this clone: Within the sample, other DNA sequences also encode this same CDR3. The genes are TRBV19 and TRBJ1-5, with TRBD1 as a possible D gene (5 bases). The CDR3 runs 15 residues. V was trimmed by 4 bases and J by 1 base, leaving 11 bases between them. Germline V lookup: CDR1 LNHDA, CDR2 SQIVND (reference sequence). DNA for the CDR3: TGTGCCAGTAGTACCCAGGGTTACAGCAATCAGCCCCAGCATTTT. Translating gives CASSTQGYSNQPQHF.

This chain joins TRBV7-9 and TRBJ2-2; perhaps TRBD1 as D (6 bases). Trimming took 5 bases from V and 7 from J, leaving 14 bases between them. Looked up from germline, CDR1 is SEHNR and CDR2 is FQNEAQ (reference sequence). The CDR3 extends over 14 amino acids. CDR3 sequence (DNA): TGTGCCAGCAGCCCAGGGACATCCGGCGGGGAGCTGTTTTTT. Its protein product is CASSPGTSGGELFF.

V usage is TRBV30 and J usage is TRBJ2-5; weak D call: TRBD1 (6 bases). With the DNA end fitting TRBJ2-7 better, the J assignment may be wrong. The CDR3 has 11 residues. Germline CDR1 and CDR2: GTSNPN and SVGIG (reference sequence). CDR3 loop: CAWRGAHEQYF. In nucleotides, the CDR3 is TGTGCCTGGAGGGGGGCCCACGAGCAGTACTTC.

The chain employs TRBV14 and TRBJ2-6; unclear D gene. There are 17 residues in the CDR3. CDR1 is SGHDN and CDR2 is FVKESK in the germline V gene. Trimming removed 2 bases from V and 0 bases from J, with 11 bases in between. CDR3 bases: TGTGCCAGCAGCCAATCCGCGGTAGGCTCTGGGGCCAACGTCCTGACTTTC. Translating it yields CASSQSAVGSGANVLTF. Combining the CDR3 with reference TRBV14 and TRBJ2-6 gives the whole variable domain EAGVTQFPSHSVIEKGQTVTLRCDPISGHDNLYWYRRVMGKEIKFLLHFVKESKQDESGMPNNRFLAERTGGTYSTLKVQPAELEDSGVYFCASSQSAVGSGANVLTFGAGSRLTVL.

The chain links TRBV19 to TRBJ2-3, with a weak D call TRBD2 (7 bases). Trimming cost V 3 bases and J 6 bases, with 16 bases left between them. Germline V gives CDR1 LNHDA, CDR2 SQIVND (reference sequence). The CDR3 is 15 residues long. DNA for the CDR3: TGTGCCAGTAGTATTGTTGGGGGGGCGTCCGATACGCAGTATTTT. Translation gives CASSIVGGASDTQYF. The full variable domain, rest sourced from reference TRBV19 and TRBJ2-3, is DGGITQSPKYLFRKEGQNVTLSCEQNLNHDAMYWYRQDPGQGLRLIYYSQIVNDFQKGDIAEGYSVSREKKESFPLTVTSAQKNPTAFYLCASSIVGGASDTQYFGPGTRLTVL.

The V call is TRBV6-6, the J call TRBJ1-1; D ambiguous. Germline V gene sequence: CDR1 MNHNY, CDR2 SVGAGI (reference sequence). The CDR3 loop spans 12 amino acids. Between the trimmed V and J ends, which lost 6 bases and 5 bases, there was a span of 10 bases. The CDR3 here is CASRAGQTEAFF. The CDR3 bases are TGTGCCAGCAGAGCAGGTCAAACTGAAGCTTTCTTT.

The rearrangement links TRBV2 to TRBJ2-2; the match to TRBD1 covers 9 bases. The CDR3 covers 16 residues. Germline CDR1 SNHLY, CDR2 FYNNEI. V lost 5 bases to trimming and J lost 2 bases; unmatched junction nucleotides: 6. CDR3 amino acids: CASSYTGGPNTGELFF. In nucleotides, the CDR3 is TGTGCCAGCAGTTACACAGGGGGCCCAAACACCGGGGAGCTGTTTTTT.

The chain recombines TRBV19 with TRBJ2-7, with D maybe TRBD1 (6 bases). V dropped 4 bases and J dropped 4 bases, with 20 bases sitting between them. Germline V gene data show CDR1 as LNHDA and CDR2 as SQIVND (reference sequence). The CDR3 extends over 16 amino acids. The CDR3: CASSTQGKLSQYEQYF. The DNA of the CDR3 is TGTGCCAGTAGTACCCAGGGGAAGCTGTCTCAATACGAGCAGTACTTC. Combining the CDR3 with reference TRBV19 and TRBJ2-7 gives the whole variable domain DGGITQSPKYLFRKEGQNVTLSCEQNLNHDAMYWYRQDPGQGLRLIYYSQIVNDFQKGDIAEGYSVSREKKESFPLTVTSAQKNPTAFYLCASSTQGKLSQYEQYFGPGTRLTVT.

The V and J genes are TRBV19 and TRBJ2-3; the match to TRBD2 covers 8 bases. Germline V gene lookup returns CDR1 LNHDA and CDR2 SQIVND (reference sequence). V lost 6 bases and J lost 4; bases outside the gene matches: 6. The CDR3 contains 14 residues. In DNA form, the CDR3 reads TGTGCCAGTAGGTCAGCGGGAGTGGCAGATACGCAGTATTTT. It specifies CASRSAGVADTQYF.

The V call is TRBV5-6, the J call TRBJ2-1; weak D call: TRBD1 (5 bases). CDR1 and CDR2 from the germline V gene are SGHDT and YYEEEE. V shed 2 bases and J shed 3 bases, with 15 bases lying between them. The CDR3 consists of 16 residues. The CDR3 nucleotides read TGTGCCAGCAGCTTCGGCACCCGACAGCTCTACAATGAGCAGTTCTTC. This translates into CASSFGTRQLYNEQFF.

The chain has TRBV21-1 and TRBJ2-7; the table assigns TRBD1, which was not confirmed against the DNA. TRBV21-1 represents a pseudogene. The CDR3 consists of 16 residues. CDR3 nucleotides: TGTGCCAGCAGCTTACGGGGCCCAGACAGGGGGTACGAGCAGTACTTC. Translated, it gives CASSLRGPDRGYEQYF.

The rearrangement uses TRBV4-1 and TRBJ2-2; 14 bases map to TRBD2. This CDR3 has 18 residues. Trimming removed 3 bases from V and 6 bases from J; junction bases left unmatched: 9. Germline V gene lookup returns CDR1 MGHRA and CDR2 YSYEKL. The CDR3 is CASSHPGTSGSGAGELFF. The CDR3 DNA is TGCGCCAGCAGCCACCCCGGGACTAGCGGGAGCGGGGCCGGGGAGCTGTTTTTT.

CDR3 loop: CASSLRGMNTGELFF. The DNA of the CDR3 is TGCGCCAGCAGCTTGAGAGGGATGAACACCGGGGAGCTGTTTTTT. V gene TRBV5-1 combines with J gene TRBJ2-2, with D possibly TRBD2 on 5 matching bases. The ends were cut back, 1 base at V and 1 base at J, with 8 bases in the middle. CDR1 and CDR2 from the germline V gene are SGHRS and YFSETQ. The CDR3 length is 15 residues.

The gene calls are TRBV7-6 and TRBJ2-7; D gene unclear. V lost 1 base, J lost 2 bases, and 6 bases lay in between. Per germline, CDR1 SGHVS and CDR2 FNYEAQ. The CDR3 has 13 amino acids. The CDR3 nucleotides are TGTGCCAGCAGCTTAGATCTCGCCTACGAGCAGTACTTC. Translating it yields CASSLDLAYEQYF.

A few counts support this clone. This CDR3 is CASSQGGEGQGQPQHF. The CDR3 DNA reads TGCGCCAGCAGCCAAGGGGGGGAGGGGCAGGGGCAGCCCCAGCATTTT. The chain couples TRBV4-1 to TRBJ1-5, with D maybe TRBD1 (6 bases). The germline gives CDR1 MGHRA, CDR2 YSYEKL. Trimming removed 1 base at V and 7 bases at J, with 17 bases between. The CDR3 has 16 residues.

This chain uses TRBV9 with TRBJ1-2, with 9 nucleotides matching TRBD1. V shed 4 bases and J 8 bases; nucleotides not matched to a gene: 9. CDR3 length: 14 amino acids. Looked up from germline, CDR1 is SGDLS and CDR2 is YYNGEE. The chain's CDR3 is CASSPSDRGGGYTF. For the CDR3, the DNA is TGTGCCAGCAGCCCTTCGGACAGGGGAGGAGGCTACACCTTC.

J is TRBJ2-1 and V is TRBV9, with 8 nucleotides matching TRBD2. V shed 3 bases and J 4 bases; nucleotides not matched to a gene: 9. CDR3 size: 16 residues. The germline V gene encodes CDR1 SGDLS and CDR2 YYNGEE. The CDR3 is CASSATAGGQYNEQFF. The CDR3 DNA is TGTGCCAGCAGCGCAACGGCGGGAGGTCAATACAATGAGCAGTTCTTC.

CDR3 nucleotides: TGTGCCAGCAGCCAACTAGCCGGGGAGCTGTTTTTT. Its protein product is CASSQLAGELFF. The V gene is TRBV14, the J gene TRBJ2-2; D is ambiguous. Germline V gene lookup returns CDR1 SGHDN and CDR2 FVKESK. V was cut by 2 bases and J by 6 bases, with 4 bases left in between. The CDR3 is 12 amino acids.

The DNA of the CDR3 is TGTGCCAGCACGGGACTAGCGGGTAATGAGCAGTTCTTC. Amino acids: CASTGLAGNEQFF. V gene TRBV6-6 combines with J gene TRBJ2-1, with 12 bases lining up with TRBD2. The CDR3 runs to 13 residues. Germline V CDR1 and CDR2: MNHNY, SVGAGI (reference sequence). Trimming at V came to 7 bases and at J to 7 bases, leaving 2 bases not matched to a gene.

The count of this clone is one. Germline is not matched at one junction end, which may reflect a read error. In DNA, the CDR3 is TGTGCCAGCACCCTACCCCCCGGCAGGGGGTCCTTC. Protein: CASTLPPGRGSF. The chain uses TRBV27 and TRBJ2-7; 7 nucleotides align to TRBD1. The CDR3 has 12 amino acids. Per germline, CDR1 MNHEY and CDR2 SMNVEV (reference sequence).

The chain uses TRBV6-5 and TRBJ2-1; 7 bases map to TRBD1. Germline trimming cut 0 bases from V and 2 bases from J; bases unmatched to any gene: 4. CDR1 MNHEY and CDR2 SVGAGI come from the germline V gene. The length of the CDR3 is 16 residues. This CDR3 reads CASSYSRGRTYNEQFF. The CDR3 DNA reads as TGTGCCAGCAGTTACTCGAGGGGGCGGACCTACAATGAGCAGTTCTTC.